These 26 T cell receptor beta chains share one sample of origin, sequenced in a study of technical replicates of blood from several donors (dated by TCRdb to 2016 to 2017). Library prep was done by the immunoSEQ multiplex PCR assay. In its TCRdb copy, this immuneACCESS table keeps in-frame sequences only and misses some clones. Where compared with another copy, unresolved V genes explain less than half of these, and the others have no known cause. For this sample there are about 70,000 clones; approximately 96% appear just once. 0.21% of the sample is held by the ten biggest clonotypes. Sequencing used T cells isolated from PBMCs. The receptors originated from a human donor in good health.

This clone was observed a single time. The gene calls are TRBV2 and TRBJ2-2; D is perhaps TRBD1 (6 bases). Germline V gene data show CDR1 as SNHLY and CDR2 as FYNNEI. V lost 5 bases and J lost 1, with 14 bases in between. The CDR3 has 16 amino acids. CDR3: CASSLYGQMNTGELFF. CDR3 sequence (DNA): TGTGCCAGCAGTCTCTATGGACAGATGAACACCGGGGAGCTGTTTTTT.

This chain uses TRBV5-1 with TRBJ2-7, with 7 bases aligning to TRBD1. The CDR3 is 13 residues long. Trimming cost V 2 bases and J 4 bases; bases outside gene matches: 3. Germline V gene sequence: CDR1 SGHRS, CDR2 YFSETQ. The CDR3 bases are TGCGCCAGCAGCTTCCAGGGGGATTACGAGCAGTACTTC. Amino acid sequence: CASSFQGDYEQYF.

This clone has just one count. The chain is built from TRBV30 and TRBJ1-2; TRBD1 might be the D (5 bases). CDR3 length: 13 residues. The V gene lost 4 bases and the J gene lost 3 bases, with 12 bases spanning the gap. Germline assignment: CDR1 GTSNPN and CDR2 SVGIG (reference sequence). CDR3 sequence: CAWNGRAYYGYTF. The CDR3 DNA sequence: TGTGCCTGGAATGGCAGGGCCTACTATGGCTACACCTTC.

In nucleotides, the CDR3 is TGTGCCAGCCGAGGACTAGCGGGGAACAATGAGCAGTTCTTC. Translated, it gives CASRGLAGNNEQFF. The chain joins TRBV25-1 to TRBJ2-1, with TRBD2 matching over 12 bases. This CDR3 comprises 14 residues. Germline CDR1 and CDR2: MGHDK and SYGVNS. V lost 8 bases, J lost 5 bases, and 4 bases stayed unmatched.

The chain has TRBV20-1 and TRBJ2-3; D unresolved. Germline loops: CDR1 DFQATT, CDR2 SNEGSKA (reference sequence). CDR3 length: 11 residues. V lost 3 bases to trimming and J lost 4 bases, with 5 bases between them. The CDR3 region has the DNA TGCAGTGCTAGGTATTCAGATACGCAGTATTTT. Translated, it gives CSARYSDTQYF.

The chain carries TRBV7-6 and TRBJ2-4; D perhaps matches TRBD1 (6 bases). Germline V gene lookup returns CDR1 SGHVS and CDR2 FNYEAQ. The V gene lost 5 bases and the J gene lost 8 bases, with 13 bases spanning the gap. This CDR3 spans 13 amino acids. The CDR3 region has the DNA TGTGCCAGCAGCGCAGGGGTAGGGGACATTCAGTACTTC. Translating gives CASSAGVGDIQYF. The variable domain in full, with the rest retrieved from reference TRBV7-6 and TRBJ2-4, is GAGVSQSPRYKVTKRGQDVALRCDPISGHVSLYWYRQALGQGPEFLTYFNYEAQQDKSGLPNDRFSAERPEGSISTLTIQRTEQRDSAMYRCASSAGVGDIQYFGAGTRLSVL.

The CDR3 nucleotides are TGCGCCAGCAGCCAAGACGGAGGGACAGGGGTCCACTTT. Protein: CASSQDGGTGVHF. The chain is built from TRBV4-1 and TRBJ1-6; 10 bases agree with TRBD1. Trimming removed 0 bases from V and 17 bases from J; junction bases left unmatched: 4. The V gene's germline CDR1 is MGHRA and CDR2 YSYEKL. This CDR3 comprises 13 residues.

J is TRBJ2-1 and V is TRBV5-1; 11 bases line up with TRBD2. Trimming at V came to 1 base and at J to 7 bases, leaving 4 bases not matched to a gene. This CDR3 spans 15 amino acids. Germline V CDR1 and CDR2: SGHRS, YFSETQ. The CDR3 region is CASSLTSGSLNEQFF. As DNA, the CDR3 is TGCGCCAGCAGCTTGACTAGCGGGAGTTTAAATGAGCAGTTCTTC.

V and J are TRBV7-3 and TRBJ1-1; a weak D match, TRBD1 (5 bases). The ends were cut back, 5 bases at V and 0 bases at J, with 13 bases in the middle. CDR1 and CDR2 (germline): SGHTA, FQGTGA. This CDR3 has 15 amino acids. The chain's CDR3 is CASSATGLMNTEAFF. The CDR3 DNA reads as TGTGCCAGCAGCGCCACGGGACTCATGAACACTGAAGCTTTCTTT.

The chain joins TRBV28 to TRBJ2-7, with no clear D. This CDR3 is 14 amino acids long. V was clipped by 5 bases and J by 2 bases, with 13 bases between them. Looked up from germline, CDR1 is MDHEN and CDR2 is SYDVKM. The CDR3 DNA follows: TGTGCCAGCAGTCAAAGTGGGCTCCCCTACGAGCAGTACTTC. Translation gives CASSQSGLPYEQYF.

This clone was seen once. V usage is TRBV11-3 and J usage is TRBJ2-2; maybe TRBD1 (5 bases). Trimming removed 5 bases at V and 5 bases at J, with 9 bases between. CDR3 size: 13 residues. The germline V gene has CDR1 SGHNT and CDR2 YENEEA. The CDR3 is CASSIRQTGELFF. CDR3 bases: TGTGCCAGCAGCATCCGACAGACCGGGGAGCTGTTTTTT.

This chain uses TRBV9 with TRBJ2-5, with 7 positions matching TRBD1. Unmatched junction bases numbered 14, after V lost 4 bases and J lost 8 bases. The CDR3 covers 15 residues. Per germline, CDR1 SGDLS and CDR2 YYNGEE. The CDR3 nucleotides read TGTGCCAGCAGCCCGATGACAGGGATAGGGTATACCCAGTACTTC. Translating gives CASSPMTGIGYTQYF.

The rearrangement uses TRBV7-9 and TRBJ1-4; tentatively, D is TRBD1 (5 bases). The germline CDR1 and CDR2 sequences are SEHNR and FQNEAQ (reference sequence). The CDR3 is made up of 16 amino acids. Trimming shortened V by 5 bases and J by 4 bases, and 17 bases separated the two germline ends. CDR3 sequence (DNA): TGTGCCAGCAGCCCCGCGGGGGGAGCGAATAATGAAAAACTGTTTTTT. Protein: CASSPAGGANNEKLFF.

This chain links TRBV6-4 with TRBJ2-2; D is possibly TRBD1 (5 bases). Germline-derived CDR1 and CDR2 are MRHNA and SNTAGT. The CDR3 covers 14 residues. Trimming shortened V by 4 bases and J by 5 bases, and 11 bases separated the two germline ends. In DNA form, the CDR3 reads TGTGCCAGCAGTGGACAGTTTAGAACCGGGGAGCTGTTTTTT. It is translated as CASSGQFRTGELFF.

This clone was seen once. The chain carries TRBV29-1 and TRBJ1-5; D ambiguous. V was pared by 3 bases and J by 5 bases, with 11 bases between. Germline CDR1 and CDR2: SQVTM and ANQGSEA. The CDR3 contains 13 residues. Here the CDR3 DNA reads TGCAGCGTTGAGGATAATGAGGATCAGCCCCAGCATTTT. Protein product: CSVEDNEDQPQHF.

This chain connects TRBV9 to TRBJ1-1; TRBD1 might be the D (5 bases). Germline V gives CDR1 SGDLS, CDR2 YYNGEE. Trimming left V 1 base short and J 3 bases short, with 10 bases between. The CDR3 extends over 14 amino acids. CDR3 in DNA: TGTGCCAGCAGCGTATGGGGCGAAGACACTGAAGCTTTCTTT. Translating gives CASSVWGEDTEAFF.

The chain carries TRBV5-4 and TRBJ2-1; TRBD2 matches 7 bases. The germline gives CDR1 SGHNT, CDR2 YYREEE (reference sequence). The CDR3 runs 16 residues. V was pared by 0 bases and J by 2 bases, with 5 bases of the junction left unmatched. The CDR3 sequence is CASSLGLAGPYNEQFF. As DNA, the CDR3 is TGTGCCAGCAGCTTGGGACTAGCTGGGCCCTACAATGAGCAGTTCTTC.

The V call is TRBV15, the J call TRBJ2-5; no firm D call. From germline, CDR1 is LNHNV and CDR2 YYDKDF (reference sequence). Deletions cut 0 bases from V and 2 bases from J, with 10 bases between. The CDR3 contains 15 residues. The CDR3 sequence is CATSRDKAAQETQYF. CDR3 bases: TGTGCCACCAGCAGAGATAAGGCGGCTCAAGAGACCCAGTACTTC. Together with reference TRBV15 and TRBJ2-5, the CDR3 gives the full variable domain: DAMVIQNPRYQVTQFGKPVTLSCSQTLNHNVMYWYQQKSSQAPKLLFHYYDKDFNNEADTPDNFQSRRPNTSFCFLDIRSPGLGDTAMYLCATSRDKAAQETQYFGPGTRLLVL.

The chain is built from TRBV7-9 and TRBJ2-6, with D possibly being TRBD1 (6 bases). Germline V gives CDR1 SEHNR, CDR2 FQNEAQ (reference sequence). CDR3 length: 16 amino acids. Trimming stripped 1 base from V and 0 bases from J, with 7 bases between. CDR3 sequence reads: CASSLGTASGANVLTF. DNA for the CDR3: TGTGCCAGCAGCTTAGGGACAGCCTCTGGGGCCAACGTCCTGACTTTC.

This chain uses TRBV7-9 with TRBJ2-7, with 10 bases lining up with TRBD2. J was trimmed by 2 bases and V by 3 bases; bases with no gene match: 7. The CDR3 is 16 residues long. Germline V gene data show CDR1 as SEHNR and CDR2 as FQNEAQ (reference sequence). The CDR3 region is CASSFPTSGVTYEQYF. For the CDR3, the DNA is TGTGCCAGCAGCTTCCCCACTAGCGGGGTAACCTACGAGCAGTACTTC.

The count of this clone is one. The chain employs TRBV5-1 and TRBJ2-5, with 8 bases lining up with TRBD2. Germline V gene sequence: CDR1 SGHRS, CDR2 YFSETQ. CDR3 size: 15 residues. V shed 2 bases, J shed 3 bases, and the junction held 6 bases outside the gene matches. The CDR3 DNA is TGCGCCAGCAGCTTCTCCGGGACTAGGGAAGAGACCCAGTACTTC. This encodes CASSFSGTREETQYF.

This chain connects TRBV5-4 to TRBJ2-7; 8 bases fit TRBD2. The CDR3 length is 15 residues. The V and J ends lost 0 bases and 2 bases, in that order; junction bases with no gene match: 4. Germline loops: CDR1 SGHNT, CDR2 YYREEE (reference sequence). CDR3 protein: CASSLGTSRTYEQYF. The CDR3 DNA reads as TGTGCCAGCAGCTTGGGGACTAGCCGAACCTACGAGCAGTACTTC.

The gene calls are TRBV6-1 and TRBJ2-7; D is perhaps TRBD1 (6 bases). Germline lookup yields CDR1 MNHNS and CDR2 SASEGT. CDR3 length equals 14 residues. The ends were cut back, 5 bases at V and 0 bases at J, with 11 bases in the middle. The CDR3 sequence is CASSLGDISYEQYF. In DNA form, the CDR3 reads TGTGCCAGCAGTTTAGGGGACATCTCCTACGAGCAGTACTTC.

This CDR3 reads CASSERLGGGEGYTF. The CDR3 coding sequence is TGTGCCAGCAGTGAACGCCTAGGTGGGGGGGAGGGCTACACCTTC. The V gene is TRBV6-1, the J gene TRBJ1-2; tentative D call: TRBD1 (5 bases). The CDR3 is 15 amino acids. In germline, CDR1 is MNHNS, CDR2 SASEGT. V gave up 2 bases and J gave up 8 bases, with 18 bases separating them.

The CDR3 spells CASGKGQGVDTIYF. The CDR3 DNA reads as TGCGCCAGCGGCAAGGGACAGGGTGTGGACACCATATATTTT. The chain has TRBV10-2 and TRBJ1-3; 9 bases match TRBD1. Germline values: CDR1 WSHSY, CDR2 SAAADI. V shed 8 bases, J shed 8 bases, and the junction held 10 bases outside the gene matches. The CDR3 consists of 14 residues.

The chain joins TRBV6-6 to TRBJ1-3, with 7 bases matching TRBD1. This CDR3 contains 16 residues. Germline V CDR1 and CDR2: MNHNY, SVGAGI (reference sequence). With V trimmed by 3 bases and J by 2 bases, 7 bases remained unmatched. CDR3 sequence (DNA): TGTGCCAGCAGTTATGACAGGGACTCGACTGGAAACACCATATATTTT. Encoded protein: CASSYDRDSTGNTIYF.